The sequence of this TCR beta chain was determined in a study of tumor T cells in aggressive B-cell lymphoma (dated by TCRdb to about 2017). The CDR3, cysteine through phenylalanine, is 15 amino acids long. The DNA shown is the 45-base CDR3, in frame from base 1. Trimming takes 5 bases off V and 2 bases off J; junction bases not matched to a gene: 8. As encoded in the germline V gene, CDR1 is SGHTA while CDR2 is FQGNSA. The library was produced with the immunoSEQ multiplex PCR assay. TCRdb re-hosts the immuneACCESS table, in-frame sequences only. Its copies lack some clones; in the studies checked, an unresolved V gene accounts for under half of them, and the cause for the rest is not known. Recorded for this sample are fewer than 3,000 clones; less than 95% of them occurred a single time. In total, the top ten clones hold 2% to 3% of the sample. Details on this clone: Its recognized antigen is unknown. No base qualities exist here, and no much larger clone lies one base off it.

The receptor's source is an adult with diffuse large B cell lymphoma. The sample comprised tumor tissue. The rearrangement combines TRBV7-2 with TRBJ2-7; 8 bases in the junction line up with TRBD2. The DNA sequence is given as TGTGCCAGCAGCCCTCGGGGGGGTCAAACCTACGAGCAGTACTTC. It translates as CASSPRGGQTYEQYF.